This TCR beta chain was profiled in a study of T cells after yellow fever vaccination. Synthesis of TCR cDNA relied on 5'RACE template switching, which attached a universal primer site and UMIs. TCRdb reprocessed the 5' RACE reads with MiXCR, giving one entry per CDR3 protein. The data contain 9,500 to 15,000 distinct CDR3 sequences, about 5.8% of them seen just once; the ten biggest clones take up almost 0.95%. CDR1 SNHLY and CDR2 FYNNEI come from the germline V gene. This CDR3 region has 11 residues. The study's findings and limits: Abundant clonotypes from the bulk population could contaminate FACS-sorted repertoires. Most clones from primary vaccination resurfaced after the booster (nearly 97% CD4, around 91% CD8).

This material consisted of PBMCs, either bulk or a sorted T-cell subset (CD4+, CD8+, memory, or dextramer-sorted; not recorded which), taken on the day of the yellow fever booster vaccination. This TCR was recovered from a man aged 25-45 years who received the YFV17D yellow fever vaccine. This rearrangement joins TRBV2 to TRBJ2-2, with D tentatively TRBD2 (5 bases). The DNA for the CDR3 is TGTACCTGCTGCCCGGGGGGGGAGCTGTTTTTT. Translation: CTCCPGGELFF.